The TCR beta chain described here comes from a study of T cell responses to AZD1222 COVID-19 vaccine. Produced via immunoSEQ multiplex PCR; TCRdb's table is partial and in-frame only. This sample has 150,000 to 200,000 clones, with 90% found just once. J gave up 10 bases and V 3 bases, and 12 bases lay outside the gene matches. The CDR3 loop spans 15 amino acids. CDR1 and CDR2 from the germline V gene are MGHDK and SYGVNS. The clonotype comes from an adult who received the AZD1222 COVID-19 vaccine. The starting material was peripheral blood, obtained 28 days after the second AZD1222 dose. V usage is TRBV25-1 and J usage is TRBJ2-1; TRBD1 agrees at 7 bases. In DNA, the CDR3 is TGTGCCAGCAGTGAGTCGAATTACAGGGGAGAAGAGCAGTTCTTC. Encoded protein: CASSESNYRGEEQFF.